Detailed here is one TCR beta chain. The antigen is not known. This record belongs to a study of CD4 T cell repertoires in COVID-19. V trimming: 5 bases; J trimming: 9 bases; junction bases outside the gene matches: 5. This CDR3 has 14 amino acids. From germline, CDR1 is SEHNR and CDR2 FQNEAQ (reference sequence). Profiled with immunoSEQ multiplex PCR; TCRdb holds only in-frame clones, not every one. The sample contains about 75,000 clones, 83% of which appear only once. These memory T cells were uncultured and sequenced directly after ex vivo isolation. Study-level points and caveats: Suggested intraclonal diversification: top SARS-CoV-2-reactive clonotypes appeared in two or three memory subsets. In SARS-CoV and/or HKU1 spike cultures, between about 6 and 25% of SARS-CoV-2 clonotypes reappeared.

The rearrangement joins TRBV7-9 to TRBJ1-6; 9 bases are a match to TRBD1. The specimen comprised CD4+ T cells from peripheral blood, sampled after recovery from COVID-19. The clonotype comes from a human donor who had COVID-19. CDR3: CASSPTGGSSPLHF. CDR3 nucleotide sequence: TGTGCCAGCAGCCCGACAGGGGGATCTTCACCCCTCCACTTT.